This entry concerns a single T cell receptor (beta chain). Antigen specificity is unknown. With molecular barcodes, quantitative 5'-RACE was used to make the TCR beta libraries. TCRdb re-called the 5' RACE reads with MiXCR, one entry per CDR3 protein. The sample has more than 60,000 distinct CDR3 sequences, approximately 5.3% seen once. The data derive from a study of CD8 T cells in ankylosing spondylitis. Broader study findings: Disease-linked clones displayed a CD8+ phenotype and appeared relatively rarely in peripheral blood. Clones tied to disease were said to be significantly enriched in matched ankylosing spondylitis synovial fluid. In synovial fluid and blood from reactive arthritis, some motif variants were previously reported.

The V gene's germline CDR1 is LGHDT and CDR2 YNNKEL (reference sequence). The CDR3 is made up of 18 amino acids. The source material was blood, either unsorted or a sorted T cell fraction (not recorded which). This TCR came from a male donor with ankylosing spondylitis or in good health (not recorded which). The chain couples TRBV3-1 to TRBJ2-2, with D possibly being TRBD2 (7 bases). CDR3: CTICLFGKGGRNTGELFF. CDR3 coding DNA: TGTACCATCTGTTTATTTGGGAAGGGGGGGAGAAACACCGGGGAGCTGTTTTTT. Combining the CDR3 with reference TRBV3-1 and TRBJ2-2 gives the whole variable domain DTAVSQTPKYLVTQMGNDKSIKCEQNLGHDTMYWYKQDSKKFLKIMFSYNNKELIINETVPNRFSPKSPDKAHLNLHINSLELGDSAVYFCTICLFGKGGRNTGELFFGEGSRLTVL.